Below are 32 T cell receptor beta chains sequenced from a single sample in a study of a mutant IDH1 vaccine in newly diagnosed glioma. Their antigens are not known. Noted time point: week 47, end of study. Vaccination used 300 ug of mutant IDH1 20-mer peptide per dose, with topical imiquimod. Assay: immunoSEQ multiplex PCR; the TCRdb copy retains only in-frame clones and omits some. The sample has tens of thousands of clones, around 87% seen once; the top ten hold 12%. Sequences were derived from PBMCs, sampled from a glioma patient whose treatment included an IDH1 peptide vaccine. All receptors derive from a woman younger than 45 with glioma.

This CDR3 reads CASSSMVKSYNEQFF. In DNA form, the CDR3 reads TGTGCCAGCAGCTCAATGGTAAAATCCTACAATGAGCAGTTCTTC. The chain joins TRBV7-2 to TRBJ2-1, with no clear D. The germline gives CDR1 SGHTA, CDR2 FQGNSA. The V end was cut by 4 bases, the J end by 1 base, with 11 bases between. There are 15 residues in the CDR3.

This chain links TRBV2 with TRBJ1-2; 10 bases fit TRBD1. Unmatched junction bases numbered 19, after V lost 3 bases and J lost 3 bases. Germline-derived CDR1 and CDR2 are SNHLY and FYNNEI. There are 20 residues in the CDR3. CDR3 residues: CASSEELVPGQGSGHYGYTF. CDR3 DNA: TGTGCCAGCAGTGAGGAATTAGTGCCGGGACAGGGGTCTGGACACTATGGCTACACCTTC. The full variable domain, with the rest looked up from reference TRBV2 and TRBJ1-2, is EPEVTQTPSHQVTQMGQEVILRCVPISNHLYFYWYRQILGQKVEFLVSFYNNEISEKSEIFDDQFSVERPDGSNFTLKIRSTKLEDSAMYFCASSEELVPGQGSGHYGYTFGSGTRLTVV.

The chain employs TRBV4-2 and TRBJ1-2; the D gene is possibly TRBD1 (5 bases). CDR1 and CDR2 (germline): LGHNA, YNFKEQ. Trimming left V 4 bases short and J 4 bases short, with 10 bases between. The CDR3 consists of 13 residues. CDR3 amino acids: CASSLGEFYGYTF. The CDR3 DNA is TGTGCCAGCAGCCTAGGGGAGTTCTATGGCTACACCTTC.

This chain connects TRBV30 to TRBJ2-4, with D perhaps being TRBD1 or TRBD2 (6 bases each). Germline values: CDR1 GTSNPN, CDR2 SVGIG (reference sequence). V was clipped by 0 bases and J by 2 bases, with 14 bases between them. The CDR3 is 16 residues long. This CDR3 reads CAWSVWGAGTKNIQYF. The CDR3 region has the DNA TGTGCCTGGAGTGTTTGGGGGGCAGGGACCAAAAACATTCAGTACTTC.

The chain is built from TRBV18 and TRBJ2-7; D tentatively fits TRBD1 or TRBD2 (6 bases each). This CDR3 contains 14 residues. Trimming shortened V by 2 bases and J by 3 bases, and 11 bases separated the two germline ends. CDR1 and CDR2 from the germline V gene are KGHSH and LQKENI. The CDR3, as DNA: TGTGCCAGCTCACCATATGGGGGGCGCTACGAGCAGTACTTC. Translating gives CASSPYGGRYEQYF. The entire variable domain, with the rest obtained from reference TRBV18 and TRBJ2-7, is as follows: NAGVMQNPRHLVRRRGQEARLRCSPMKGHSHVYWYRQLPEEGLKFMVYLQKENIIDESGMPKERFSAEFPKEGPSILRIQQVVRGDSAAYFCASSPYGGRYEQYFGPGTRLTVT.

The chain recombines TRBV6-5 with TRBJ2-7; TRBD1 might be the D (6 bases). Trimming stripped 1 base from V and 4 bases from J, with 8 bases between. Germline values: CDR1 MNHEY, CDR2 SVGAGI. This CDR3 contains 13 residues. In nucleotides, the CDR3 is TGTGCCAGCAGTTACTTCACAGGGTACGAGCAGTACTTC. Translated, it gives CASSYFTGYEQYF.

The chain combines TRBV4-2 with TRBJ1-1; the D is unclear. The CDR3 consists of 14 residues. The germline V and J ends were trimmed by 8 bases and 7 bases, with 20 bases remaining between them. Per the germline V gene, CDR1 is LGHNA and CDR2 is YNFKEQ. The CDR3 DNA is TGTGCCAGCCACCGTCTTAGCAGGCACTATGAAGCTTTCTTT. Protein sequence: CASHRLSRHYEAFF.

The rearrangement uses TRBV5-1 and TRBJ2-1; no reliable D call. Trimming took off 5 bases at V and 4 bases at J, with 13 bases between the two ends. The germline gives CDR1 SGHRS, CDR2 YFSETQ. The CDR3 consists of 14 residues. CDR3 in amino acids: CASRLDGEYNEQFF. CDR3 bases: TGCGCCAGCAGGCTCGACGGCGAATACAATGAGCAGTTCTTC.

The gene calls are TRBV29-1 and TRBJ1-2; D call uncertain. The V end was cut by 4 bases, the J end by 3 bases, with 9 bases between. This CDR3 is built from 12 residues. Germline V gives CDR1 SQVTM, CDR2 ANQGSEA. DNA of the CDR3: TGCAGCGTTGCTGGGCAGTACTATGGCTACACCTTC. Its protein is CSVAGQYYGYTF.

V and J are TRBV19 and TRBJ1-1, with D uncertain. The V and J ends lost 7 bases and 1 base respectively, with 16 bases between them. From germline, CDR1 is LNHDA and CDR2 SQIVND (reference sequence). There are 15 residues in the CDR3. The CDR3 coding sequence is TGTGCCAGTAAGTCCTACCCCGGAGGGAACACTGAAGCTTTCTTT. This codes for CASKSYPGGNTEAFF.

The V call is TRBV12-5, the J call TRBJ2-1; TRBD1 or TRBD2 may be the D gene (5 bases each). The CDR3 is 13 amino acids. Trimming removed 6 bases from V and 7 bases from J, with 13 bases in between. Germline lookup yields CDR1 LGHNT and CDR2 FRNRAP. The CDR3 sequence is CASGLLGDNEQFF. CDR3 bases: TGTGCTAGTGGACTGCTGGGGGATAATGAGCAGTTCTTC. Full variable domain (remainder filled in from reference TRBV12-5 and TRBJ2-1): DARVTQTPRHKVTEMGQEVTMRCQPILGHNTVFWYRQTMMQGLELLAYFRNRAPLDDSGMPKDRFSAEMPDATLATLKIQPSEPRDSAVYFCASGLLGDNEQFFGPGTRLTVL.

This clone was observed a single time. The rearrangement links TRBV13 to TRBJ1-2; D might be TRBD1 (6 bases). The CDR3 sequence is 13 residues long. In germline, CDR1 is PRHDT, CDR2 FYEKMQ (reference sequence). Trimming pared 4 bases from V and 3 bases from J, leaving 9 bases between. The CDR3 region has the DNA TGTGCCAGCAGCTCGGGGGCGGACTATGGCTACACCTTC. Translated: CASSSGADYGYTF.

The J gene is TRBJ2-7, the V gene TRBV4-1, with 11 bases matching TRBD1. V lost 4 bases to trimming and J lost 4 bases; unmatched junction nucleotides: 6. The CDR3 has 15 residues. Germline V gene sequence: CDR1 MGHRA, CDR2 YSYEKL. In DNA form, the CDR3 reads TGCGCCAGCAGCCCGGCCGGACAGGGGGCATACGAGCAGTACTTC. Residues: CASSPAGQGAYEQYF.

The chain couples TRBV30 to TRBJ1-1, with D perhaps TRBD1 (5 bases). The CDR3 sequence is 11 residues long. Trimming pared 4 bases from V and 11 bases from J, leaving 14 bases between. Germline V gene lookup returns CDR1 GTSNPN and CDR2 SVGIG (reference sequence). The CDR3 DNA sequence: TGTGCCTGGAAAATTAGGGACGACGCTTTCTTT. This encodes CAWKIRDDAFF.

The chain is built from TRBV5-1 and TRBJ1-5, with 7 nucleotides matching TRBD1. Germline trimming cut 4 bases from V and 4 bases from J; bases unmatched to any gene: 2. In germline, CDR1 is SGHRS, CDR2 YFSETQ. The CDR3 sequence is 13 residues long. CDR3 protein: CASSQGQNQPQHF. In nucleotides, the CDR3 is TGCGCCAGCAGCCAGGGACAGAATCAGCCCCAGCATTTT. Full variable domain (outside the CDR3, taken from reference TRBV5-1 and TRBJ1-5): KAGVTQTPRYLIKTRGQQVTLSCSPISGHRSVSWYQQTPGQGLQFLFEYFSETQRNKGNFPGRFSGRQFSNSRSEMNVSTLELGDSALYLCASSQGQNQPQHFGDGTRLSIL.

The rearrangement links TRBV9 to TRBJ1-6, with D unresolved. Trimming took 0 bases from V and 10 from J, leaving 8 bases between them. This CDR3 has 13 residues. Germline CDR1 and CDR2: SGDLS and YYNGEE. Here the CDR3 reads CASSVAGQSPLHF. The CDR3 DNA follows: TGTGCCAGCAGCGTAGCCGGGCAATCACCCCTCCACTTT.

J is TRBJ1-1 and V is TRBV7-9; TRBD1 matches 8 bases. This CDR3 comprises 12 residues. In germline, CDR1 is SEHNR, CDR2 FQNEAQ (reference sequence). The V segment lost 8 bases and the J segment 7 bases; nucleotides outside the gene matches: 6. The CDR3 reads CASESQGGEAFF. The CDR3 nucleotides read TGTGCCAGCGAATCACAGGGGGGTGAAGCTTTCTTT.

This rearrangement joins TRBV29-1 to TRBJ2-7; D is possibly TRBD1 (6 bases). Per germline, CDR1 SQVTM and CDR2 ANQGSEA. Trimming cost V 6 bases and J 0 bases, with 12 bases left between them. This CDR3 has 13 residues. The CDR3 DNA reads TGCAGCGTGCGGACAGTAGACTCCTACGAGCAGTACTTC. It yields the protein CSVRTVDSYEQYF.

The chain has TRBV7-2 and TRBJ2-7; tentative D call: TRBD1 (7 bases). V was clipped by 5 bases and J by 6 bases, with 20 bases between them. Germline loops: CDR1 SGHTA, CDR2 FQGNSA. The CDR3 extends over 15 amino acids. CDR3 sequence (DNA): TGTGCCAGCAGCCCCGGAGGGGGTTCAGGGGGCGAGCAGTACTTC. Translating gives CASSPGGGSGGEQYF.

This clone was picked up a small number of times. The chain combines TRBV18 with TRBJ1-1; a possible D gene is TRBD1 (5 bases). The CDR3 runs to 13 residues. Per germline, CDR1 KGHSH and CDR2 LQKENI. The V end was cut by 2 bases, the J end by 8 bases, with 12 bases between. The CDR3 DNA is TGTGCCAGCTCACCAGGGGCTGGGACCGAAGCTTTCTTT. It yields the protein CASSPGAGTEAFF.

The V gene is TRBV4-2, the J gene TRBJ1-1; possibly TRBD1 for D (5 bases). Between the trimmed V and J ends, which lost 0 bases and 4 bases, there was a span of 6 bases. Germline V lookup: CDR1 LGHNA, CDR2 YNFKEQ. The CDR3 spans 13 residues. The CDR3 coding sequence is TGTGCCAGCAGCCAAGAAAGGGGCACTGAAGCTTTCTTT. It codes for CASSQERGTEAFF.

V usage is TRBV4-1 and J usage is TRBJ1-4, with no clear D. This CDR3 has 12 amino acids. Trimming took 1 base from V and 8 from J, leaving 5 bases between them. Germline V gene sequence: CDR1 MGHRA, CDR2 YSYEKL. The CDR3 DNA follows: TGCGCCAGCAGCCAAGTGGGGGAAAAACTGTTTTTT. This codes for CASSQVGEKLFF.

The chain combines TRBV5-8 with TRBJ1-6; D not resolved. In germline, CDR1 is SGHTS, CDR2 YDEGEE. V was clipped by 4 bases and J by 7 bases, with 9 bases between them. This CDR3 region has 13 residues. Here the CDR3 reads CASSPPANSPLHF. The CDR3, as DNA: TGTGCCAGCAGCCCCCCGGCCAATTCACCCCTCCACTTT.

This sequence joins TRBV20-1 and TRBJ2-1; D possibly corresponds to TRBD2 (6 bases). From germline, CDR1 is DFQATT and CDR2 SNEGSKA (reference sequence). CDR3 length equals 11 residues. The germline V and J ends were trimmed by 6 bases and 6 bases, with 9 bases remaining between them. CDR3 DNA sequence: TGCAGTGCCGGGGGTACCAATGAGCAGTTCTTC. Encoded protein: CSAGGTNEQFF.

The chain joins TRBV6-1 to TRBJ1-5, with a tentative D call TRBD1 (5 bases). The CDR3 sequence is 16 residues long. V was clipped by 4 bases and J by 2 bases, with 15 bases between them. The V gene's germline CDR1 is MNHNS and CDR2 SASEGT. CDR3 region: CASSGQGGIGNQPQHF. In DNA, the CDR3 is TGTGCCAGCAGTGGGCAGGGCGGGATAGGCAATCAGCCCCAGCATTTT.

The chain joins TRBV5-6 to TRBJ1-4, with D tentatively TRBD1 (5 bases). The CDR3 has 13 residues. CDR1 is SGHDT and CDR2 is YYEEEE in the germline V gene. V was pared by 9 bases and J by 6 bases, with 15 bases between. CDR3 nucleotides: TGTGCCACGGGGGTTATTGGACATGAAAAACTGTTTTTT. As protein: CATGVIGHEKLFF.

This clone was counted only a few times. The V gene is TRBV27, the J gene TRBJ1-4; D unresolved. The V gene lost 6 bases and the J gene lost 8 bases, with 10 bases spanning the gap. Per the germline V gene, CDR1 is MNHEY and CDR2 is SMNVEV (reference sequence). The CDR3 has 12 residues. The CDR3: CASRGREEKLFF. The CDR3 coding sequence is TGTGCCAGCAGGGGGAGGGAGGAAAAACTGTTTTTT.

The rearrangement links TRBV5-1 to TRBJ1-1, with 8 bases aligning to TRBD1. Trimming removed 9 bases from V and 1 base from J; junction bases left unmatched: 5. Germline V CDR1 and CDR2: SGHRS, YFSETQ. CDR3 length equals 13 residues. The CDR3 loop reads CAIRTGPNTEAFF. Written as DNA, the CDR3 is TGCGCCATCAGGACAGGGCCGAACACTGAAGCTTTCTTT. Based on the CDR3 plus reference TRBV5-1 and TRBJ1-1, the full variable domain is KAGVTQTPRYLIKTRGQQVTLSCSPISGHRSVSWYQQTPGQGLQFLFEYFSETQRNKGNFPGRFSGRQFSNSRSEMNVSTLELGDSALYLCAIRTGPNTEAFFGQGTRLTVV.

This chain connects TRBV2 to TRBJ1-1; 7 positions agree with TRBD1. CDR1 and CDR2 (germline): SNHLY, FYNNEI. There are 14 residues in the CDR3. The trim removed 6 bases at V and 0 bases at J, leaving 4 bases unmatched. CDR3 sequence: CASRGTAMNTEAFF. CDR3 bases: TGTGCCAGCAGGGGGACAGCCATGAACACTGAAGCTTTCTTT.

This chain connects TRBV30 to TRBJ1-6, with 9 positions matching TRBD1. CDR3 length equals 15 residues. Looked up from germline, CDR1 is GTSNPN and CDR2 is SVGIG (reference sequence). V gave up 3 bases and J gave up 6 bases; unmatched junction bases: 6. The CDR3 sequence: CAWSIQGASNSPLHF. CDR3 coding DNA: TGTGCCTGGAGCATACAGGGGGCATCTAATTCACCCCTCCACTTT. Full variable domain (remainder filled in from reference TRBV30 and TRBJ1-6): SQTIHQWPATLVQPVGSPLSLECTVEGTSNPNLYWYRQAAGRGLQLLFYSVGIGQISSEVPQNLSASRPQDRQFILSSKKLLLSDSGFYLCAWSIQGASNSPLHFGNGTRLTVT.

The CDR3 bases are TGTGCCAGCTCACCAGTTGGACAGGGGCTCACTGAAGCTTTCTTT. Amino acids: CASSPVGQGLTEAFF. The chain combines TRBV18 with TRBJ1-1, with 9 positions matching TRBD1. Germline lookup yields CDR1 KGHSH and CDR2 LQKENI. The CDR3 runs to 15 residues. Germline trimming cut 2 bases from V and 4 bases from J; bases unmatched to any gene: 5.

The chain recombines TRBV5-1 with TRBJ1-4, with D unclear. The germline V gene encodes CDR1 SGHRS and CDR2 YFSETQ. This CDR3 spans 14 amino acids. Trimming removed 0 bases from V and 3 bases from J, with 6 bases in between. The CDR3 coding sequence is TGCGCCAGCAGCTTGGGCAGCGCTAATGAAAAACTGTTTTTT. Protein product: CASSLGSANEKLFF.